A single sample gave rise to the 8 T cell receptor beta chains below, sequenced in a study of blood T cell repertoires in COVID-19. TCRdb's copy holds only in-frame clones and misses some; the assay was immunoSEQ multiplex PCR. The profile covers roughly 60,000 clones, with around 86% appearing a single time and under 8% taken by the ten largest. Sequenced: peripheral blood. These receptor sequences come from a human donor with active COVID-19. The donor label of this sample is uncertain.

V is TRBV5-4 and J is TRBJ1-2; 8 bases match TRBD1. The length of the CDR3 is 16 residues. The ends lost 1 base at V and 0 bases at J; junction bases unmatched: 5. Germline CDR1 and CDR2: SGHNT and YYREEE (reference sequence). CDR3 region: CASSLPRQGPNYGYTF. Here the CDR3 DNA reads TGTGCCAGCAGCTTGCCAAGACAGGGGCCTAACTATGGCTACACCTTC.

The chain is built from TRBV29-1 and TRBJ2-2, with 10 nucleotides matching TRBD2. Unmatched junction bases numbered 3, after V lost 3 bases and J lost 5 bases. This CDR3 comprises 14 residues. Germline-derived CDR1 and CDR2 are SQVTM and ANQGSEA. The CDR3 here is CSVEASGSTGELFF. In DNA, the CDR3 is TGCAGCGTTGAGGCTAGCGGGAGTACCGGGGAGCTGTTTTTT.

The chain joins TRBV5-1 to TRBJ2-5, with a tentative D call TRBD2 (6 bases). There are 15 residues in the CDR3. CDR1 is SGHRS and CDR2 is YFSETQ in the germline V gene. Trimming stripped 0 bases from V and 1 base from J, with 10 bases between. The CDR3: CASSLEGGVQETQYF. The CDR3 region has the DNA TGCGCCAGCAGCTTGGAAGGCGGGGTCCAAGAGACCCAGTACTTC.

The chain combines TRBV9 with TRBJ2-2; the match to TRBD2 covers 12 bases. The trim removed 4 bases at V and 4 bases at J, leaving 5 bases unmatched. CDR3 length equals 16 residues. Germline V lookup: CDR1 SGDLS, CDR2 YYNGEE. CDR3 DNA: TGTGCCAGCAGCCCCCGACTAGCGGGAGTCACCGGGGAGCTGTTTTTT. This sequence encodes CASSPRLAGVTGELFF.

The gene calls are TRBV25-1 and TRBJ2-3; TRBD1 aligns across 7 bases. The CDR3 extends over 16 amino acids. Germline loops: CDR1 MGHDK, CDR2 SYGVNS. V trimming: 3 bases; J trimming: 6 bases; junction bases outside the gene matches: 12. This CDR3 is CASSETPQGPLDTQYF. In nucleotides, the CDR3 is TGTGCCAGCAGTGAGACACCACAGGGGCCGCTGGATACGCAGTATTTT.

The chain has TRBV7-2 and TRBJ1-2; TRBD1 is a possible D gene (6 bases). The germline CDR1 and CDR2 sequences are SGHTA and FQGNSA. The ends were cut back, 4 bases at V and 4 bases at J, with 10 bases in the middle. The CDR3 runs 13 residues. The chain's CDR3 is CASSYSDSYGYTF. The CDR3 bases are TGTGCCAGCAGCTACTCGGACAGCTATGGCTACACCTTC.

This clone was found once. The chain couples TRBV10-3 to TRBJ2-7; 9 nucleotides line up with TRBD1. CDR3 length equals 15 residues. CDR1 and CDR2 (germline): ENHRY, SYGVKD. Unmatched junction bases numbered 8, after V lost 3 bases and J lost 5 bases. In nucleotides, the CDR3 is TGTGCCATCAGTGAATGGATGGACAGGGGCAACGAGCAGTACTTC. Translated, it gives CAISEWMDRGNEQYF.

J is TRBJ2-6 and V is TRBV3-1 (or the pseudogene TRBV3-2), with TRBD1 matching 7 bases. Unmatched junction bases numbered 9, after V lost 7 bases and J lost 0 bases. The CDR3 sequence is 17 residues long. Germline loops: CDR1 LGHDT, CDR2 YNNKEL (reference sequence). The DNA for the CDR3 is TGTGCCAGCACCTACAGGGGCTTGAGCTCTGGGGCCAACGTCCTGACTTTC. This translates into CASTYRGLSSGANVLTF.